A single sample is the source of the 14 T cell receptor beta chains below, sequenced in a study of a mutant IDH1 vaccine in newly diagnosed glioma (dated by TCRdb to the early 2020s). No antigen is known for these receptors. According to the study, the label for this sample's time point signals: week 35, safety follow-up. Each vaccine dose was 300 ug of a 20-mer mutant IDH1 peptide in Montanide, given subcutaneously with topical imiquimod. The protocol used for the library was the immunoSEQ multiplex PCR assay. What TCRdb holds here is the immuneACCESS table cut down to in-frame rearrangements. Part of the clones is not present; checked against another copy, under half of the missing clones reflect an unresolved V gene, and the others are unexplained. Within this sample are roughly 69,000 clones, with 70% to 90% of them counted one time only. Together, the top ten hold about 2% of the sample. Sequencing used PBMCs, obtained from a glioma patient whose treatment included an IDH1 peptide vaccine. The receptors stem from a young man with glioma.

This rearrangement joins TRBV27 to TRBJ1-1; 9 positions match TRBD1. V shed 5 bases, J shed 11 bases, and the junction held 12 bases outside the gene matches. The length of the CDR3 is 14 residues. The germline V gene has CDR1 MNHEY and CDR2 SMNVEV (reference sequence). Here the CDR3 reads CASSEGQGVLRAFF. The CDR3 coding sequence is TGTGCCAGCAGTGAGGGACAGGGAGTCCTCAGGGCTTTCTTT.

V usage is TRBV9 and J usage is TRBJ2-2; D gene ambiguous. This CDR3 comprises 12 residues. Germline CDR1 reads SGDLS; CDR2 reads YYNGEE. V was cut by 5 bases and J by 2 bases, with 4 bases left in between. CDR3 loop: CASRGNTGELFF. The CDR3 bases are TGTGCCAGCAGGGGAAACACCGGGGAGCTGTTTTTT.

This rearrangement joins TRBV28 to TRBJ1-2; D unclear. Per germline, CDR1 MDHEN and CDR2 SYDVKM. V lost 3 bases, J lost 12 bases, and 14 bases lay in between. The CDR3 consists of 12 residues. This CDR3 reads CASSFPYREHTF. Here the CDR3 DNA reads TGTGCCAGCAGTTTCCCATACCGGGAGCACACCTTC.

The chain recombines TRBV30 with TRBJ2-7; 7 positions agree with TRBD1. With 3 bases clipped from V and 3 bases from J, the junction kept 8 bases outside the gene matches. CDR3 length equals 14 residues. Germline-derived CDR1 and CDR2 are GTSNPN and SVGIG (reference sequence). The CDR3 DNA reads as TGTGCCTGGAGCGCGGCGACAGGGAACTACGAGCAGTACTTC. This gives the protein CAWSAATGNYEQYF.

This clone came up once. The V and J genes are TRBV28 and TRBJ2-5; 10 bases are a match to TRBD1. V was clipped by 5 bases and J by 5 bases; unmatched bases: 11. The germline V gene has CDR1 MDHEN and CDR2 SYDVKM. This CDR3 comprises 16 residues. The CDR3 protein is CASSQTGTGASETQYF. The CDR3 nucleotides are TGTGCCAGCAGTCAAACGGGGACAGGGGCATCGGAGACCCAGTACTTC.

In DNA, the CDR3 is TGTGCCAGCGGCCCGTCGGGGGCGAGAAGCCGGGAGCTGTTTTTT. Translating gives CASGPSGARSRELFF. The V call is TRBV9, the J call TRBJ2-2; possibly TRBD1 or TRBD2 for D (6 bases each). Germline V lookup: CDR1 SGDLS, CDR2 YYNGEE. Trimming stripped 7 bases from V and 9 bases from J, with 22 bases between. This CDR3 has 15 residues.

This clone was observed many times. One end of the junction is discordant with germline, which a read error may explain. V usage is TRBV4-3 and J usage is TRBJ2-7, with unresolved D. The CDR3 runs 13 residues. The germline gives CDR1 LGHNA, CDR2 YSLEER. The CDR3 region has the DNA TGCGCCAGCAGCCAAGATTTGTTGGGTGCTGGAGTCTTC. Its protein product is CASSQDLLGAGVF.

The rearrangement links TRBV19 to TRBJ2-6; D ambiguous. Trimming stripped 6 bases from V and 0 bases from J, with 9 bases between. The CDR3 totals 15 residues. Germline CDR1 reads LNHDA; CDR2 reads SQIVND (reference sequence). The CDR3 sequence: CASSRRTSGANVLTF. The CDR3 DNA is TGTGCCAGTAGCAGGCGGACCTCTGGGGCCAACGTCCTGACTTTC.

This clone showed up just a few times. This sequence joins TRBV21-1 and TRBJ1-1; the table names TRBD1, a call not compared with the DNA. TRBV21-1 is shown as a pseudogene. The CDR3 runs to 13 residues. The CDR3 sequence is CASSWTQNTEAFF. The CDR3 DNA is TGTGCCAGCTCGTGGACACAGAACACTGAAGCTTTCTTT.

The chain uses TRBV5-4 and TRBJ1-1; D gene uncertain. This CDR3 is built from 19 residues. CDR1 is SGHNT, CDR2 YYREEE, per germline (reference sequence). Trimming stripped 0 bases from V and 1 base from J, with 22 bases between. The CDR3 DNA sequence: TGTGCCAGCAGCTTGGGGCGCGGATCGGGTGTCTTTGGGAACACTGAAGCTTTCTTT. It translates to CASSLGRGSGVFGNTEAFF.

J is TRBJ2-5 and V is TRBV25-1; D unresolved. This CDR3 is 11 amino acids long. The V end was cut by 4 bases, the J end by 4 bases, with 4 bases between. Germline V gene sequence: CDR1 MGHDK, CDR2 SYGVNS. CDR3 sequence: CASSVGETQYF. In DNA, the CDR3 is TGTGCCAGCAGTGTGGGAGAGACCCAGTACTTC.

This clone has more than one count but fewer than ten. The chain uses TRBV7-9 and TRBJ2-6; D remains ambiguous. CDR1 is SEHNR and CDR2 is FQNEAQ in the germline V gene (reference sequence). The CDR3 loop spans 15 amino acids. V dropped 5 bases and J dropped 0 bases, with 8 bases sitting between them. The CDR3 reads CASSIRDSGANVLTF. The CDR3 DNA reads TGTGCCAGCAGCATAAGGGACTCTGGGGCCAACGTCCTGACTTTC.

This chain uses TRBV23-1 with TRBJ2-1; the D is unclear. TRBV23-1 is given ORF status, its function remaining uncertain. Trimming took 1 base from V and 3 from J, leaving 13 bases between them. CDR3 length: 16 residues. Written as DNA, the CDR3 is TGCGCCAGCAGTCAATGCGAAGGCAGGTTCTACAATGAGCAGTTCTTC. Protein sequence: CASSQCEGRFYNEQFF.

This chain joins TRBV2 and TRBJ2-7; D may be TRBD1 or TRBD2 (5 bases each). Germline-derived CDR1 and CDR2 are SNHLY and FYNNEI. CDR3 length: 14 amino acids. Trimming stripped 10 bases from V and 0 bases from J, with 16 bases between. DNA of the CDR3: TGTGCCATCGAAAGGGACGGTAGCTCCTACGAGCAGTACTTC. It encodes CAIERDGSSYEQYF.